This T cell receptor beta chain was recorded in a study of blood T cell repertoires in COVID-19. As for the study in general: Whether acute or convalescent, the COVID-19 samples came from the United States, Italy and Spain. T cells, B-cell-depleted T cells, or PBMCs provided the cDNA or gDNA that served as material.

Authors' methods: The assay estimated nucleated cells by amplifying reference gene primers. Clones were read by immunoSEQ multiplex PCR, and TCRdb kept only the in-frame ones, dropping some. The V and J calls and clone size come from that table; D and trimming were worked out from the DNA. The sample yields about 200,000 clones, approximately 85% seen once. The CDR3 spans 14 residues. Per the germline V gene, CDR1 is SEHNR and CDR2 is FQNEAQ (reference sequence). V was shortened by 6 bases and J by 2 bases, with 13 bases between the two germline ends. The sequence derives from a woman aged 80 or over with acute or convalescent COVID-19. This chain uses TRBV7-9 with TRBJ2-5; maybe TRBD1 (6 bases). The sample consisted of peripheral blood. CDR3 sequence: CASSPDRLQETQYF. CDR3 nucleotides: TGTGCCAGCAGTCCCGACAGGCTGCAAGAGACCCAGTACTTC. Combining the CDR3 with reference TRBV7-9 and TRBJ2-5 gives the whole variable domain DTGVSQNPRHKITKRGQNVTFRCDPISEHNRLYWYRQTLGQGPEFLTYFQNEAQLEKSRLLSDRFSAERPKGSFSTLEIQRTEQGDSAMYLCASSPDRLQETQYFGPGTRLLVL.